Below, 17 T cell receptor beta chains from the same sample are listed, as sequenced in a study of radiation and T cells in renal cell carcinoma. The time point: blood 4 weeks post-SBRT, at nephrectomy. The treatment: 15 Gy SBRT to primary tumor, nephrectomy 4 weeks later. TCRdb keeps only in-frame clones here, not all; method: immunoSEQ multiplex PCR. The data hold tens of thousands of clones, with 85% observed a single time. The starting material was blood, obtained from a patient whose treatment included radiotherapy and nephrectomy. These receptor sequences come from a middle-aged man with renal cell carcinoma.

This clone occurred a few times. No conserved phenylalanine or tryptophan is present at the end of the CDR3, so a read error is the likely explanation. The DNA is left out, because the CDR3 cannot be placed on it with certainty; the CDR3 is given as TCRdb lists it. V and J are TRBV5-1 and TRBJ1-3; TRBD1 is the table's D call, not checked against the DNA. Germline lookup yields CDR1 SGHRS and CDR2 YFSETQ. Including both end residues, the CDR3 is 10 amino acids long. The CDR3 loop reads CASSLPGQGN.

The J gene is TRBJ2-5, the V gene TRBV9; TRBD1 is a possible D gene (5 bases). The CDR3 extends over 12 amino acids. Germline V gives CDR1 SGDLS, CDR2 YYNGEE. Trimming cost V 0 bases and J 5 bases, with 5 bases left between them. CDR3 DNA sequence: TGTGCCAGCAGCGTAGAGGGGGAGACCCAGTACTTC. Translated, it gives CASSVEGETQYF.

The chain has TRBV5-4 and TRBJ2-7, with 10 nucleotides matching TRBD1. In germline, CDR1 is SGHNT, CDR2 YYREEE (reference sequence). The CDR3 length is 14 residues. With 5 bases clipped from V and 6 bases from J, the junction kept 8 bases outside the gene matches. The CDR3 loop is CASSRPGQGFEQYF. Written as DNA, the CDR3 is TGTGCCAGCAGTCGACCGGGACAGGGGTTCGAGCAGTACTTC.

The gene calls are TRBV30 and TRBJ1-4; D is uncertain. This CDR3 has 12 amino acids. V lost 5 bases and J 4 bases, leaving 8 bases between the germline ends. Germline V CDR1 and CDR2: GTSNPN, SVGIG (reference sequence). CDR3 in DNA: TGTGCCTGGGGGCCGGGTAATGAAAAACTGTTTTTT. It yields the protein CAWGPGNEKLFF.

For the CDR3, the DNA is TGTGCCAGCAGTCTACGCCGACTCACAGATACGCAGTATTTT. Translated, it gives CASSLRRLTDTQYF. The gene calls are TRBV28 and TRBJ2-3; the D is unclear. Per germline, CDR1 MDHEN and CDR2 SYDVKM. The V end lost 5 bases, the J end lost 2 bases, and 11 bases lay between the germline ends. The CDR3 is 14 amino acids.

The J gene is TRBJ1-3, the V gene TRBV5-4; the D gene is possibly TRBD1 (6 bases). CDR3 length equals 14 residues. Germline V gene sequence: CDR1 SGHNT, CDR2 YYREEE (reference sequence). Trimming took 4 bases from V and 9 from J, leaving 17 bases between them. CDR3 loop: CASSVGHGGGTIYF. The CDR3 nucleotides are TGTGCCAGCAGCGTTGGACATGGAGGGGGCACCATATATTTT.

This clone was recorded once. CDR3 sequence (DNA): TGTGCCAGCAGCTTGCACAGTGAGTACGAGCAGTACTTC. It yields the protein CASSLHSEYEQYF. The genes are TRBV11-2 and TRBJ2-7; D is ambiguous. The CDR3 contains 13 residues. Germline-derived CDR1 and CDR2 are SGHAT and FQNNGV. Trimming stripped 3 bases from V and 4 bases from J, with 10 bases between.

The chain has TRBV11-3 and TRBJ2-1; 15 bases are shared with TRBD2. Germline CDR1 reads SGHNT; CDR2 reads YENEEA. The CDR3 contains 15 residues. V shed 5 bases and J 12 bases; nucleotides not matched to a gene: 8. The CDR3 bases are TGTGCCAGCAGCCCGACGGGACTAGCGGGGGGACTGCAGTTCTTC. Its translation is CASSPTGLAGGLQFF.

The rearrangement links TRBV5-1 to TRBJ2-6; 8 bases match TRBD1. The germline V gene has CDR1 SGHRS and CDR2 YFSETQ. The CDR3 totals 21 residues. Germline trimming cut 1 base from V and 0 bases from J; bases unmatched to any gene: 15. The CDR3, as DNA: TGCGCCAGCAGCTTGAGTACCCAGGGGGCGCTGAGGGCCTCTGGGGCCAACGTCCTGACTTTC. It yields the protein CASSLSTQGALRASGANVLTF. Complete variable domain (other parts from reference TRBV5-1 and TRBJ2-6): KAGVTQTPRYLIKTRGQQVTLSCSPISGHRSVSWYQQTPGQGLQFLFEYFSETQRNKGNFPGRFSGRQFSNSRSEMNVSTLELGDSALYLCASSLSTQGALRASGANVLTFGAGSRLTVL.

The chain uses TRBV6-5 and TRBJ2-4, with D tentatively TRBD2 (5 bases). Germline CDR1 MNHEY, CDR2 SVGAGI. This CDR3 has 12 residues. V gave up 6 bases and J gave up 9 bases, with 12 bases separating them. For the CDR3, the DNA is TGTGCCAGCAGGGACGCACTAGGCATTCAGTACTTC. This encodes CASRDALGIQYF.

The V call is TRBV10-1, the J call TRBJ2-2; 10 bases map to TRBD1. The trim removed 5 bases at V and 6 bases at J, leaving 6 bases unmatched. CDR3 size: 15 residues. Germline CDR1 reads WNHNN; CDR2 reads SYGVQD (reference sequence). The CDR3 DNA is TGCGCCAGCAGTAAAAGGGGACAGGGGTCCGGGGAGCTGTTTTTT. It codes for CASSKRGQGSGELFF.

J is TRBJ2-5 and V is TRBV18, with D unclear. The germline V gene has CDR1 KGHSH and CDR2 LQKENI. V lost 0 bases and J lost 1, with 6 bases in between. The CDR3 contains 14 residues. The CDR3 sequence is CASSPPTIQETQYF. Here the CDR3 DNA reads TGTGCCAGCTCACCACCGACAATCCAAGAGACCCAGTACTTC.

J is TRBJ1-2 and V is TRBV7-2; 7 nucleotides match TRBD1. V lost 3 bases and J lost 5; bases outside the gene matches: 6. CDR1 is SGHTA, CDR2 FQGNSA, per germline. The CDR3 runs 14 residues. CDR3 region: CASSFEGATYGYTF. CDR3 bases: TGTGCCAGCAGCTTTGAGGGGGCAACGTATGGCTACACCTTC.

V gene TRBV19 combines with J gene TRBJ2-1; D gene ambiguous. This CDR3 has 18 amino acids. Germline CDR1 and CDR2: LNHDA and SQIVND (reference sequence). V lost 0 bases and J lost 0, with 15 bases in between. This chain's CDR3 is CASSIDLALSSSYNEQFF. The CDR3 DNA follows: TGTGCCAGTAGTATAGATCTGGCACTATCGAGCTCCTACAATGAGCAGTTCTTC.

The rearrangement links TRBV29-1 to TRBJ2-7; TRBD1 agrees at 8 bases. CDR1 and CDR2 (germline): SQVTM, ANQGSEA. Losses at the gene ends were 4 bases for V and 7 bases for J; bases not matched to a gene: 18. This CDR3 has 16 residues. The CDR3 sequence: CSVAPGQGPVGGEQYF. Here the CDR3 DNA reads TGCAGCGTTGCACCCGGACAGGGTCCGGTAGGGGGGGAGCAGTACTTC.

This sequence joins TRBV2 and TRBJ1-6; D is uncertain. V was shortened by 5 bases and J by 0 bases, with 8 bases between the two germline ends. Germline CDR1 SNHLY, CDR2 FYNNEI. This CDR3 is 15 amino acids long. CDR3 residues: CASSTRSSYNSPLHF. CDR3 nucleotides: TGTGCCAGCAGTACGAGAAGCTCCTATAATTCACCCCTCCACTTT.

This clone was picked up a small number of times. The rearrangement joins TRBV28 to TRBJ1-6, with D unresolved. Looked up from germline, CDR1 is MDHEN and CDR2 is SYDVKM. This CDR3 comprises 13 residues. V shed 3 bases and J shed 8 bases, with 8 bases lying between them. CDR3 amino acids: CASSLPGDSPLHF. CDR3 sequence (DNA): TGTGCCAGCAGTTTGCCCGGGGATTCACCCCTCCACTTT. Full variable domain (remainder filled in from reference TRBV28 and TRBJ1-6): DVKVTQSSRYLVKRTGEKVFLECVQDMDHENMFWYRQDPGLGLRLIYFSYDVKMKEKGDIPEGYSVSREKKERFSLILESASTNQTSMYLCASSLPGDSPLHFGNGTRLTVT.